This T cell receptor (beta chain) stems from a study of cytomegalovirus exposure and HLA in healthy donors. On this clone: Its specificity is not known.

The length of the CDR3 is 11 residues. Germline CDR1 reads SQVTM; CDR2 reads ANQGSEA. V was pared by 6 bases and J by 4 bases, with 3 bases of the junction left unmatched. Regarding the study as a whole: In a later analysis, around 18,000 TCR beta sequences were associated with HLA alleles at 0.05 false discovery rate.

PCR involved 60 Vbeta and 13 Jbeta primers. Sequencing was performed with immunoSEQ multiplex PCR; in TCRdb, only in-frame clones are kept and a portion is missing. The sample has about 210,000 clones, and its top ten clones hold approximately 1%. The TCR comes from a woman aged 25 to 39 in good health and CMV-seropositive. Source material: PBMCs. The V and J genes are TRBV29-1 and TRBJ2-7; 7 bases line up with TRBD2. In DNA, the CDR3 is TGCAGCGTAGGGGAGGGTTACGAGCAGTACTTC. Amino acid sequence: CSVGEGYEQYF.